A single sample gave rise to the 32 T cell receptor beta chains below, sequenced in a study of identical twins. TCRdb analysed the 5' RACE reads with MiXCR anew, one entry per CDR3 protein. The sample lists fewer than 350,000 distinct CDR3 sequences, around 8.8% occurring once. These data also formed part of another study, on yellow fever vaccine responses in identical twins.

The sequencing sample was made of memory (CD45RO+) T cells sorted from blood. The receptor set was obtained from a woman aged 18-29 years in good health.

The chain couples TRBV19 to TRBJ2-7; the D is unclear. The V gene lost 7 bases and the J gene lost 0 bases, with 16 bases spanning the gap. The CDR3 is 15 residues long. Germline values: CDR1 LNHDA, CDR2 SQIVND (reference sequence). CDR3 loop: CASKGRALGSYEQYF. The CDR3 coding sequence is TGTGCCAGTAAAGGACGGGCGCTCGGCTCCTACGAGCAGTACTTC.

This clonotype was counted ten times or more. The chain recombines TRBV3-1 with TRBJ2-4; no firm D call. CDR1 LGHDT and CDR2 YNNKEL come from the germline V gene (reference sequence). The CDR3 totals 16 residues. The germline V and J ends were trimmed by 4 bases and 0 bases, with 13 bases remaining between them. The CDR3 here is CASSPPGHIAKNIQYF. CDR3 DNA sequence: TGTGCCAGCAGCCCTCCGGGTCACATAGCCAAAAACATTCAGTACTTC.

V and J are TRBV6-1 and TRBJ2-2; 7 nucleotides agree with TRBD2. The V gene end was trimmed by 7 bases and the J gene end by 3 bases; junction bases not matched to a gene: 11. The V gene's germline CDR1 is MNHNS and CDR2 SASEGT. The CDR3 covers 16 residues. Here the CDR3 reads CASTRSLAAHTGELFF. For the CDR3, the DNA is TGTGCCAGCACCCGCTCCCTAGCGGCGCACACCGGGGAGCTGTTTTTT.

This chain uses TRBV29-1 with TRBJ2-1; the D is unclear. This CDR3 contains 11 residues. CDR1 and CDR2 from the germline V gene are SQVTM and ANQGSEA. The germline V and J ends were trimmed by 1 base and 3 bases, with 1 base remaining between them. The CDR3, as DNA: TGCAGCGTTGAAGGCTACAATGAGCAGTTCTTC. As protein: CSVEGYNEQFF.

Ten or more counts support this clonotype. The chain recombines TRBV12-3 or TRBV12-4 with TRBJ2-4, with 7 nucleotides matching TRBD1. The CDR3 contains 13 residues. V lost 6 bases and J lost 10; bases outside the gene matches: 9. CDR3 DNA sequence: TGTGCCAGCAGAGTCAGGGGGATAGAGATTCAGTACTTC. It codes for CASRVRGIEIQYF.

This clonotype was seen ten or more times. Written as DNA, the CDR3 is TGCAGCGTGATGACAGGGTGGGGGCCCACTGAAGCTTTCTTT. This translates into CSVMTGWGPTEAFF. V usage is TRBV29-1 and J usage is TRBJ1-1; TRBD1 agrees at 7 bases. The CDR3 covers 14 residues. In germline, CDR1 is SQVTM, CDR2 ANQGSEA. V was clipped by 6 bases and J by 4 bases; unmatched bases: 11.

This chain uses TRBV3-1 with TRBJ2-3; 15 nucleotides align to TRBD2. In germline, CDR1 is LGHDT, CDR2 YNNKEL (reference sequence). The junction had 11 bases not matched to a gene; V was cut back by 4 bases and J by 3 bases. This CDR3 contains 19 residues. CDR3 loop: CASSRPPGLAGGRTDTQYF. For the CDR3, the DNA is TGTGCCAGCAGCCGCCCTCCGGGACTAGCGGGAGGTAGGACAGATACGCAGTATTTT.

This clonotype was seen many times. The V and J genes are TRBV12-3 or TRBV12-4 and TRBJ1-6; weak D call: TRBD1 (6 bases). Between the trimmed V and J ends, which lost 5 bases and 7 bases, there was a span of 15 bases. The CDR3 is 15 residues long. CDR3 DNA sequence: TGTGCCAGCAGTCCCACAGGGAGGGGAAATTCACCCCTCCACTTT. Protein: CASSPTGRGNSPLHF.

The gene calls are TRBV15 and TRBJ1-6; D gene unclear. Germline-derived CDR1 and CDR2 are LNHNV and YYDKDF (reference sequence). The CDR3 spans 13 residues. The V and J ends lost 0 bases and 10 bases respectively, with 7 bases between them. CDR3 region: CATSREEVSPLHF. The DNA of the CDR3 is TGTGCCACCAGCAGAGAGGAGGTCTCACCCCTCCACTTT.

The chain joins TRBV2 to TRBJ2-2; TRBD1 matches at 10 bases. This CDR3 spans 15 amino acids. With V trimmed by 7 bases and J by 5 bases, 7 bases remained unmatched. Germline values: CDR1 SNHLY, CDR2 FYNNEI. The CDR3 is CASKTGTGVTGELFF. The CDR3 nucleotides are TGTGCCAGCAAGACCGGGACAGGGGTGACCGGGGAGCTGTTTTTT.

The sample holds a few counts of this clonotype. This chain links TRBV13 with TRBJ2-7; either TRBD1 or TRBD2 may fit D (6 bases each). The germline CDR1 and CDR2 sequences are PRHDT and FYEKMQ (reference sequence). Trimming cost V 4 bases and J 0 bases, with 13 bases left between them. CDR3 size: 15 residues. CDR3 DNA sequence: TGTGCCAGCAGCTACAGAGGGGGGATCTCCTACGAGCAGTACGTC. Amino acid sequence: CASSYRGGISYEQYV.

This clonotype was observed a few times. This sequence joins TRBV5-1 and TRBJ2-5; 7 nucleotides align to TRBD1. Germline lookup yields CDR1 SGHRS and CDR2 YFSETQ. The CDR3 runs 15 residues. J was trimmed by 1 base and V by 5 bases; bases with no gene match: 8. The DNA for the CDR3 is TGCGCCAGCAGTCTTAGGACAGGTCTCCAAGAGACCCAGTACTTC. It translates to CASSLRTGLQETQYF.

This sequence joins TRBV2 and TRBJ2-5; D is perhaps TRBD2 (5 bases). Germline V gene lookup returns CDR1 SNHLY and CDR2 FYNNEI. The CDR3 is 12 residues long. Trimming cost V 4 bases and J 5 bases, with 8 bases left between them. CDR3 coding DNA: TGTGCCAGCAGTGCTAGCCCGGAGACCCAGTACTTC. Protein: CASSASPETQYF.

This chain links TRBV7-9 with TRBJ2-1; the D gene is possibly TRBD2 (6 bases). Looked up from germline, CDR1 is SEHNR and CDR2 is FQNEAQ (reference sequence). CDR3 length: 15 residues. The germline V and J ends were trimmed by 7 bases and 2 bases, with 15 bases remaining between them. The CDR3 protein is CASTLALGTYNEQFF. The CDR3 DNA reads TGTGCCAGCACCCTAGCGTTGGGGACCTACAATGAGCAGTTCTTC.

This chain links TRBV4-2 with TRBJ1-1; 11 nucleotides agree with TRBD1. The germline CDR1 and CDR2 sequences are LGHNA and YNFKEQ. With V trimmed by 4 bases and J by 5 bases, 6 bases remained unmatched. The CDR3 has 15 residues. This CDR3 is CASSPGGQGGTEAFF. CDR3 sequence (DNA): TGTGCCAGCAGCCCAGGGGGACAGGGGGGGACTGAAGCTTTCTTT.

In this sample, this clonotype turned up many times. The rearrangement links TRBV20-1 to TRBJ1-4; 10 bases are shared with TRBD1. V lost 5 bases to trimming and J lost 7 bases; unmatched junction nucleotides: 1. The CDR3 spans 12 residues. The germline gives CDR1 DFQATT, CDR2 SNEGSKA (reference sequence). This CDR3 is CSAWTGGEKLFF. The CDR3 nucleotides read TGCAGTGCTTGGACAGGGGGTGAAAAACTGTTTTTT.

The chain is built from TRBV25-1 and TRBJ2-3, with TRBD1 as a possible D gene (7 bases). This CDR3 contains 16 residues. Germline CDR1 reads MGHDK; CDR2 reads SYGVNS. Trimming removed 7 bases at V and 0 bases at J, with 17 bases between. CDR3: CASIPRGEVSTDTQYF. Written as DNA, the CDR3 is TGTGCCAGCATCCCCAGGGGGGAGGTGAGCACAGATACGCAGTATTTT.

This chain links TRBV19 with TRBJ1-6; 9 bases align to TRBD1. CDR3 size: 16 residues. V trimming: 3 bases; J trimming: 7 bases; junction bases outside the gene matches: 7. Germline CDR1 and CDR2: LNHDA and SQIVND (reference sequence). CDR3 loop: CASSMFSGTGNSPLHF. In nucleotides, the CDR3 is TGTGCCAGTAGTATGTTTTCCGGGACAGGGAATTCACCCCTCCACTTT. The whole variable domain, remainder taken from reference TRBV19 and TRBJ1-6, is DGGITQSPKYLFRKEGQNVTLSCEQNLNHDAMYWYRQDPGQGLRLIYYSQIVNDFQKGDIAEGYSVSREKKESFPLTVTSAQKNPTAFYLCASSMFSGTGNSPLHFGNGTRLTVT.

V and J are TRBV6-1 and TRBJ2-3; D possibly corresponds to TRBD2 (6 bases). This CDR3 is built from 13 residues. Germline V CDR1 and CDR2: MNHNS, SASEGT. V was pared by 8 bases and J by 3 bases, with 12 bases between. CDR3 amino acids: CASGRRETDTQYF. The CDR3 nucleotides are TGTGCCAGCGGTCGGCGGGAAACAGATACGCAGTATTTT.

In this sample, this clonotype turned up a few times. V is TRBV7-8 and J is TRBJ2-7, with 9 bases matching TRBD1. With V trimmed by 5 bases and J by 5 bases, 10 bases remained unmatched. CDR1 SGHVS and CDR2 FQNEAQ come from the germline V gene. The length of the CDR3 is 15 residues. The CDR3 sequence is CASSTSGTGPHEQYF. In nucleotides, the CDR3 is TGTGCCAGCAGCACCTCCGGGACAGGGCCCCACGAGCAGTACTTC.

Many counts were recorded for this clonotype. This chain connects TRBV7-9 to TRBJ1-1; D call uncertain. Germline CDR1 SEHNR, CDR2 FQNEAQ (reference sequence). Trimming stripped 3 bases from V and 9 bases from J, with 8 bases between. This CDR3 is 11 amino acids long. CDR3 loop: CASSFGTQAFF. Here the CDR3 DNA reads TGTGCCAGCAGCTTTGGTACGCAAGCTTTCTTT.

This clonotype was observed a handful of times. The chain joins TRBV12-5 to TRBJ2-1; D is perhaps TRBD2 (7 bases). Germline V gives CDR1 LGHNT, CDR2 FRNRAP. The CDR3 length is 16 residues. Trimming took off 6 bases at V and 5 bases at J, with 20 bases between the two ends. In DNA, the CDR3 is TGTGCTAGTGGACGGACAGTAGCGGGTATAAACAATGAGCAGTTCTTC. Residues: CASGRTVAGINNEQFF. Complete variable domain (other parts from reference TRBV12-5 and TRBJ2-1): DARVTQTPRHKVTEMGQEVTMRCQPILGHNTVFWYRQTMMQGLELLAYFRNRAPLDDSGMPKDRFSAEMPDATLATLKIQPSEPRDSAVYFCASGRTVAGINNEQFFGPGTRLTVL.

Ten or more counts support this clonotype. This chain uses TRBV5-1 with TRBJ2-5; D remains ambiguous. CDR1 is SGHRS and CDR2 is YFSETQ in the germline V gene. V shed 7 bases and J shed 1 base, with 8 bases lying between them. CDR3 length: 12 amino acids. Here the CDR3 DNA reads TGCGCCAGCCGACTGACCCAAGAGACCCAGTACTTC. This encodes CASRLTQETQYF. The variable domain in full, completed from reference TRBV5-1 and TRBJ2-5, reads KAGVTQTPRYLIKTRGQQVTLSCSPISGHRSVSWYQQTPGQGLQFLFEYFSETQRNKGNFPGRFSGRQFSNSRSEMNVSTLELGDSALYLCASRLTQETQYFGPGTRLLVL.

At least ten counts were recorded for this clonotype. V is TRBV5-1 and J is TRBJ2-1; 9 bases match TRBD2. Germline CDR1 SGHRS, CDR2 YFSETQ. The CDR3 contains 15 residues. Germline trimming cut 4 bases from V and 2 bases from J; bases unmatched to any gene: 4. CDR3 nucleotide sequence: TGCGCCAGCAGCCCGGGACTAGCAGCCTACAATGAGCAGTTCTTC. Protein sequence: CASSPGLAAYNEQFF.

The chain combines TRBV12-3 or TRBV12-4 with TRBJ2-1; 11 nucleotides match TRBD2. The CDR3 is made up of 16 amino acids. V shed 5 bases and J 5 bases; nucleotides not matched to a gene: 8. The CDR3 here is CASSPTASGRNNEQFF. The CDR3 DNA sequence: TGTGCCAGCAGTCCTACAGCTAGCGGGAGGAACAATGAGCAGTTCTTC.

The chain couples TRBV20-1 to TRBJ1-1; D may be TRBD1 (6 bases). The V end lost 6 bases, the J end lost 3 bases, and 20 bases lay between the germline ends. Per the germline V gene, CDR1 is DFQATT and CDR2 is SNEGSKA (reference sequence). The CDR3 extends over 15 amino acids. The CDR3 here is CSALVTGGAYTEAFF. CDR3 DNA sequence: TGCAGTGCCCTAGTAACGGGGGGCGCTTACACTGAAGCTTTCTTT.

This clonotype appeared many times. J is TRBJ2-1 and V is TRBV20-1; no clear D gene. In germline, CDR1 is DFQATT, CDR2 SNEGSKA (reference sequence). This CDR3 has 13 amino acids. V lost 3 bases to trimming and J lost 5 bases, with 11 bases between them. CDR3 DNA sequence: TGCAGTGCTAGCCCCACCTCTGACAATGAGCAGTTCTTC. Residues: CSASPTSDNEQFF.

The V call is TRBV28, the J call TRBJ1-6; possible D gene TRBD1, 6 bases. This CDR3 contains 12 residues. Germline V CDR1 and CDR2: MDHEN, SYDVKM. Trimming removed 6 bases from V and 9 bases from J, with 9 bases in between. The CDR3: CASSTGFSPLHF. The CDR3 nucleotides read TGTGCCAGCAGCACAGGGTTTTCACCCCTCCACTTT. The whole variable domain, remainder taken from reference TRBV28 and TRBJ1-6, is DVKVTQSSRYLVKRTGEKVFLECVQDMDHENMFWYRQDPGLGLRLIYFSYDVKMKEKGDIPEGYSVSREKKERFSLILESASTNQTSMYLCASSTGFSPLHFGNGTRLTVT.

The rearrangement links TRBV7-7 to TRBJ2-3; TRBD2 matches at 8 bases. The CDR3 spans 15 residues. CDR1 SSHAT and CDR2 FNYEAQ come from the germline V gene (reference sequence). The trim removed 7 bases at V and 3 bases at J, leaving 9 bases unmatched. CDR3 sequence (DNA): TGTGCCAGCATCCATCGGGAGGGCCAGACAGATACGCAGTATTTT. Protein sequence: CASIHREGQTDTQYF.

This clonotype was observed a handful of times. This chain links TRBV25-1 with TRBJ2-1, with 9 bases fitting TRBD2. Trimming at V came to 5 bases and at J to 8 bases, leaving 7 bases not matched to a gene. Germline CDR1 and CDR2: MGHDK and SYGVNS. CDR3 length: 14 amino acids. The CDR3, as DNA: TGTGCCAGCAGTAAGTCTAGCGGGACGGATGAGCAGTTCTTC. Its translation: CASSKSSGTDEQFF.

J is TRBJ1-2 and V is TRBV10-3; TRBD1 is a possible D gene (6 bases). Germline CDR1 reads ENHRY; CDR2 reads SYGVKD. V was shortened by 6 bases and J by 4 bases, with 18 bases between the two germline ends. CDR3 length: 15 residues. In DNA, the CDR3 is TGTGCCATCAGCCCCCAAGGACAGAGCTCCTATGGCTACACCTTC. It codes for CAISPQGQSSYGYTF.

This clonotype was recorded a few times. V usage is TRBV4-1 and J usage is TRBJ2-3; no definite D call. The V gene lost 1 base and the J gene lost 4 bases, with 12 bases spanning the gap. Germline-derived CDR1 and CDR2 are MGHRA and YSYEKL. The CDR3 is 15 residues long. CDR3 bases: TGCGCCAGCAGCCAAGTTGGGGTTTTGGCAGATACGCAGTATTTT. Amino acids: CASSQVGVLADTQYF.